A selection of T cell receptor beta chains follows, all from one sample in a study of T-cell memory formation after mild COVID-19. TCRdb redid the calling of the 5' RACE reads with MiXCR, one entry per CDR3 protein. The table includes hundreds of thousands of distinct CDR3 sequences, around 25% detected once. Sequencing was carried out using PBMCs or a T cell subset sorted from them (not recorded which). The receptors here all came from an adult woman who had mild COVID-19 (a few samples of this study predate the infection). Cell type and time point are not known. The CDR3 runs from the conserved cysteine through the conserved F or W. The D gene is left open where the match is weak. A row's size may be missing; if present it is once, few, many or a size class.

J gene | V gene | clone size | D gene | CDR3 protein | CDR3 DNA
TRBJ2-5 | TRBV3-1 | - | - | CASSQEGFGTQYF | TGTGCCAGCAGCCAAGAGGGGTTTGGGACCCAGTACTTC
TRBJ1-2 | TRBV3-1 | - | - | CASSQDSVGWERYYGYTF | TGTGCCAGCAGCCAAGATTCTGTTGGATGGGAGAGATACTATGGCTACACCTTC
TRBJ2-7 | TRBV12-3/TRBV12-4 | many | - | CASSFTSGEQYF | TGTGCCAGCAGTTTTACTAGTGGGGAGCAGTACTTC
TRBJ2-7 | TRBV29-1 | - | - | CSGRGGGLEQYF | TGCAGCGGACGAGGGGGAGGCCTCGAGCAGTACTTC
TRBJ2-3 | TRBV7-9 | - | - | CASSLVSPGADTQYF | TGTGCCAGCAGCTTGGTATCGCCGGGAGCAGATACGCAGTATTTT
TRBJ1-5 | TRBV5-1 | - | - | CASSLDGTQPQHF | TGCGCCAGCAGCTTGGATGGGACCCAGCCCCAGCATTTT
TRBJ1-1 | TRBV20-1 | few | TRBD1 | CSAQGGTEAFF | TGCAGTGCGCAGGGGGGTACTGAAGCTTTCTTT
TRBJ2-1 | TRBV7-2 | - | - | CASSLVTEGGEQFF | TGTGCCAGCAGCTTAGTCACTGAGGGGGGTGAGCAGTTCTTC
TRBJ1-1 | TRBV7-9 | - | - | CASSSGLTEAFF | TGTGCCAGCAGCTCGGGTCTCACTGAAGCTTTCTTT
TRBJ2-2 | TRBV12-3/TRBV12-4 | few | TRBD1 | CASTDRETGELFF | TGTGCCAGCACCGACAGGGAAACCGGGGAGCTGTTTTTT
TRBJ1-5 | TRBV12-3/TRBV12-4 | few | - | CASSGQLNQPQHF | TGTGCCAGCAGTGGACAGCTCAATCAGCCCCAGCATTTT
TRBJ1-4 | TRBV7-8 | few | - | CASSLAVSEVINEKLFF | TGTGCCAGCAGCTTAGCCGTTTCCGAGGTCATTAATGAAAAACTGTTTTTT
TRBJ2-2 | TRBV12-3/TRBV12-4 | - | - | CASIARSGVFTGELFF | TGTGCCAGCATTGCCAGGTCTGGGGTCTTCACCGGGGAGCTGTTTTTT
TRBJ1-1 | TRBV10-3 | - | - | CAISDNRVDGAFF | TGTGCCATCAGTGATAACAGGGTTGATGGAGCTTTCTTT
TRBJ2-3 | TRBV5-1 | few | TRBD2 | CASSPLGLAGGGGPDTQYF | TGCGCCAGCAGCCCTTTGGGGCTAGCGGGAGGAGGAGGGCCAGATACGCAGTATTTT
TRBJ2-1 | TRBV5-5 | few | TRBD2 | CASSLAGGPVEQFF | TGTGCCAGCAGCCTAGCGGGGGGGCCAGTTGAGCAGTTCTTC
TRBJ1-1 | TRBV5-1 | - | TRBD1 | CASSLGGQGRRTEAFF | TGCGCCAGCAGCTTGGGGGGACAGGGTCGGAGAACTGAAGCTTTCTTT
TRBJ2-3 | TRBV27 | - | - | CASSTGYIGTDTQYF | TGTGCCAGCAGTACAGGTTACATCGGCACAGATACGCAGTATTTT
TRBJ2-7 | TRBV6-5 | few | - | CASSYDPKAEQYF | TGTGCCAGCAGTTACGACCCGAAGGCCGAGCAGTACTTC
TRBJ1-1 | TRBV7-3 | many | - | CASSSGPNTEAFF | TGTGCCAGCAGCTCCGGGCCGAACACTGAAGCTTTCTTT
TRBJ2-7 | TRBV13 | few | TRBD1 | CASSLGTGGPAATF | TGTGCCAGCAGCTTAGGGACAGGGGGCCCCGCCGCAACGTTC
TRBJ1-2 | TRBV7-2 | - | - | CASSRGGGGYGYTF | TGTGCCAGCAGCAGAGGAGGGGGAGGCTATGGCTACACCTTC
TRBJ2-1 | TRBV4-1 | few | TRBD2 | CASSHPSGGPYNEQFF | TGCGCCAGCAGCCATCCTAGCGGGGGGCCGTACAATGAGCAGTTCTTC
TRBJ2-7 | TRBV12-3/TRBV12-4 | - | - | CASSSRVYEQYF | TGTGCCAGCAGTTCAAGGGTCTACGAGCAGTACTTC
TRBJ1-1 | TRBV5-1 | few | TRBD1 | CASSLGTGLLNTEAFF | TGCGCCAGCAGCCTTGGGACAGGCCTTTTGAACACTGAAGCTTTCTTT
TRBJ2-2 | TRBV7-9 | few | TRBD1 | CADRDRVNTGELFF | TGTGCCGACCGGGACAGGGTGAACACCGGGGAGCTGTTTTTT
TRBJ2-1 | TRBV9 | few | - | CASSTRSGLGGNEQFF | TGTGCCAGCAGCACACGTTCGGGGCTTGGGGGCAATGAGCAGTTCTTC
TRBJ1-4 | TRBV25-1 | - | TRBD1 | CASSDQQGLQREKLFF | TGTGCCAGCAGTGACCAACAGGGGCTACAAAGGGAAAAACTGTTTTTT
TRBJ2-3 | TRBV20-1 | - | TRBD2 | CSAGGAATDTQYF | TGCAGTGCCGGGGGGGCCGCCACAGATACGCAGTATTTT
TRBJ2-1 | TRBV3-1 | - | - | CASSHRGGGLDEQFF | TGTGCCAGCAGCCACCGTGGCGGGGGCCTCGATGAGCAGTTCTTC
TRBJ1-1 | TRBV12-3/TRBV12-4 | few | - | CASTGAATAEAFF | TGTGCCAGCACTGGGGCCGCCACCGCTGAAGCTTTCTTT
TRBJ1-1 | TRBV12-3/TRBV12-4 | many | - | CASSLVYRGEAFF | TGTGCCAGCAGTTTAGTTTATCGGGGTGAAGCTTTCTTT
TRBJ1-2 | TRBV5-1 | few | - | CASSSRTNLNYGYTF | TGCGCCAGCAGCTCTAGGACAAATCTAAACTATGGCTACACCTTC
TRBJ2-2 | TRBV5-1 | few | - | CASSLSGGNTGELFF | TGTGCCAGCAGCTTAAGTGGAGGGAACACCGGGGAGCTGTTTTTT
TRBJ1-2 | TRBV19 | - | - | CASSTQGMGYGYTF | TGTGCCAGTAGTACCCAGGGGATGGGGTATGGCTACACCTTC
TRBJ2-1 | TRBV3-1 | few | TRBD2 | CASSQDGLAGGMNEQFF | TGTGCCAGCAGCCAAGATGGGCTAGCGGGAGGTATGAATGAGCAGTTCTTC
TRBJ1-1 | TRBV6-2/TRBV6-3 | - | TRBD1 | CASIDPGGSGTEAFF | TGTGCCAGCATTGATCCAGGGGGCTCTGGCACTGAAGCTTTCTTT
TRBJ2-1 | TRBV10-3 | - | TRBD1 | CAISTGTGNEQFF | TGTGCCATCAGTACCGGGACAGGCAATGAGCAGTTCTTC
TRBJ2-7 | TRBV20-1 | - | - | CSARPGANIYEQYF | TGCAGTGCTAGACCCGGGGCTAATATCTACGAGCAGTACTTC
TRBJ2-3 | TRBV7-9 | - | - | CASSPARDDTQYF | TGTGCCAGCAGCCCAGCGAGGGACGATACGCAGTATTTT
TRBJ2-7 | TRBV12-3/TRBV12-4 | - | TRBD2 | CASSKTSGRPGEQYF | TGTGCCAGCAGTAAGACTAGCGGGAGGCCAGGGGAGCAGTACTTC
TRBJ2-7 | TRBV3-1 | - | TRBD1 | CASSSTGVIEDEQYF | TGTGCCAGCAGCTCAACAGGGGTAATAGAGGACGAGCAGTACTTC
TRBJ1-5 | TRBV10-3 | few | - | CAITPGLNQPQHF | TGTGCCATCACGCCAGGGCTCAATCAGCCCCAGCATTTT
TRBJ1-5 | TRBV10-3 | - | - | CAISESGRAQPQHF | TGTGCCATCAGTGAGTCTGGGCGCGCACAGCCCCAGCATTTT
TRBJ2-3 | TRBV11-2 | few | - | CASSSLTRNTQYF | TGTGCCAGCAGCTCCCTGACGCGAAATACGCAGTATTTT
TRBJ2-3 | TRBV7-2 | - | TRBD2 | CASSPRGGSVDTQYF | TGTGCCAGCAGCCCAAGGGGCGGGAGCGTGGATACGCAGTATTTT
TRBJ1-2 | TRBV6-5 | few | - | CASSRGRAYGYTF | TGTGCCAGCAGCCGGGGACGGGCCTATGGCTACACCTTC
TRBJ2-3 | TRBV20-1 | few | TRBD2 | CSAREVAGVADTQYF | TGCAGTGCTAGAGAAGTAGCGGGAGTCGCAGATACGCAGTATTTT
TRBJ2-1 | TRBV3-1 | - | TRBD1 | CASSQGFGGQYNEQFF | TGTGCCAGCAGCCAAGGGTTTGGGGGACAGTACAATGAGCAGTTCTTC
TRBJ2-1 | TRBV4-2 | many | - | CASSQVHRADGTWNEQFF | TGTGCCAGCAGCCAAGTTCACCGCGCCGATGGAACGTGGAATGAGCAGTTCTTC
TRBJ1-1 | TRBV4-3 | few | TRBD1 | CASSGTGGNTEAFF | TGCGCCAGCAGCGGGACAGGGGGGAACACTGAAGCTTTCTTT
TRBJ1-2 | TRBV12-3/TRBV12-4 | few | - | CASSPGGDRASTF | TGTGCCAGCAGTCCTGGGGGCGACCGTGCAAGCACCTTC